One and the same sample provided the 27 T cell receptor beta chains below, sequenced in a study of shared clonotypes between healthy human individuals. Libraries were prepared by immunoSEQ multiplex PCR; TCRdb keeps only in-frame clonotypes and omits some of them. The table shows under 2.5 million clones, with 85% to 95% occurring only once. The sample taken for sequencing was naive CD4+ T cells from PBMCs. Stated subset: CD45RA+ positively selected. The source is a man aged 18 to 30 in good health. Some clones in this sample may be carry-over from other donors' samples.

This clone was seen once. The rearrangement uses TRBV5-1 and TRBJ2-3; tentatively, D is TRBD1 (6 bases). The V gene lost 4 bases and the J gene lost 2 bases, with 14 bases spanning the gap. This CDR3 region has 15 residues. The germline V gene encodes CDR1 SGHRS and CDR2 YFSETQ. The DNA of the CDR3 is TGCGCCAGCAGCCAATACAGGGAAGCCACAGATACGCAGTATTTT. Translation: CASSQYREATDTQYF.

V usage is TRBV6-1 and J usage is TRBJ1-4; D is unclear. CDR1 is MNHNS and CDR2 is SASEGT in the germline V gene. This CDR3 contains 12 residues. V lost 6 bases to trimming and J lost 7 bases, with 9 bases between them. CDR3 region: CASSPESEKLFF. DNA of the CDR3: TGTGCCAGCAGCCCCGAGAGTGAAAAACTGTTTTTT.

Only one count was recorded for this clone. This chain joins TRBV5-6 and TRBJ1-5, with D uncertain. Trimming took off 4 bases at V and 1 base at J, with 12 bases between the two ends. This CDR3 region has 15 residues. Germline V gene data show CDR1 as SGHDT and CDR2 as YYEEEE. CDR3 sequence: CASSLRGVSNQPQHF. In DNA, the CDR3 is TGTGCCAGCAGCCTCCGGGGTGTAAGCAATCAGCCCCAGCATTTT. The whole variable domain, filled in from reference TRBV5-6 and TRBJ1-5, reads DAGVTQSPTHLIKTRGQQVTLRCSPKSGHDTVSWYQQALGQGPQFIFQYYEEEERQRGNFPDRFSGHQFPNYSSELNVNALLLGDSALYLCASSLRGVSNQPQHFGDGTRLSIL.

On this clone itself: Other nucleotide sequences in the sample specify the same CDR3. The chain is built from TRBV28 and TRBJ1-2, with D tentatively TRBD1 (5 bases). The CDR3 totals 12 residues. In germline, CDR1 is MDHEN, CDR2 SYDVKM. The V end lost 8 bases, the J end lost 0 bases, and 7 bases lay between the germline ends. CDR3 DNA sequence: TGTGCCAGCGGGGGGGCTAACTATGGCTACACCTTC. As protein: CASGGANYGYTF.

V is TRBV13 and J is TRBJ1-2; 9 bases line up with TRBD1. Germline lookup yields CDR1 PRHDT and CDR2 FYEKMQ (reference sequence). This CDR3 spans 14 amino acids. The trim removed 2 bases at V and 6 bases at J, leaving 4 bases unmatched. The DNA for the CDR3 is TGTGCCAGCAGCTTAACAGGGGGCATAGATGGCTACACCTTC. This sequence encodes CASSLTGGIDGYTF. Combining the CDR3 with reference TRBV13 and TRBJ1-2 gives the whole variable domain AAGVIQSPRHLIKEKRETATLKCYPIPRHDTVYWYQQGPGQDPQFLISFYEKMQSDKGSIPDRFSAQQFSDYHSELNMSSLELGDSALYFCASSLTGGIDGYTFGSGTRLTVV.

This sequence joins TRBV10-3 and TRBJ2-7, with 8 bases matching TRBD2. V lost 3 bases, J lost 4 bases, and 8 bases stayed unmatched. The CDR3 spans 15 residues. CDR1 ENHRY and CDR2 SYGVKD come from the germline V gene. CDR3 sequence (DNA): TGTGCCATCAGTGATGCCGGGAGGGCCTCTTACGAGCAGTACTTC. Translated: CAISDAGRASYEQYF.

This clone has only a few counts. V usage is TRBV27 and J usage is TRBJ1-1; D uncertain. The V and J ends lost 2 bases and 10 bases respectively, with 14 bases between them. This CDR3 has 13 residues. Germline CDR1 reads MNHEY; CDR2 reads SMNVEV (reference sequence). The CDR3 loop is CASSLPGRVVAFF. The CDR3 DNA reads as TGTGCCAGCAGTTTACCCGGACGAGTGGTAGCTTTCTTT.

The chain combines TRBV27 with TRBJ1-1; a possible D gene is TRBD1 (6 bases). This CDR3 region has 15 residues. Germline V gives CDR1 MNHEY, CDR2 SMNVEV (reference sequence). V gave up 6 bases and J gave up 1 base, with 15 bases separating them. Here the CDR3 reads CASRVTGSWNTEAFF. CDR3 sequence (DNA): TGTGCCAGCAGGGTTACAGGGTCGTGGAACACTGAAGCTTTCTTT.

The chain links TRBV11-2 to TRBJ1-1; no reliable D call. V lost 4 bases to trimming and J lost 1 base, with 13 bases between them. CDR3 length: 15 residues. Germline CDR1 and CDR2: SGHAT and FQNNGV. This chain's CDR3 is CASSWTAASNTEAFF. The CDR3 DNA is TGTGCCAGCAGCTGGACCGCGGCTTCGAACACTGAAGCTTTCTTT.

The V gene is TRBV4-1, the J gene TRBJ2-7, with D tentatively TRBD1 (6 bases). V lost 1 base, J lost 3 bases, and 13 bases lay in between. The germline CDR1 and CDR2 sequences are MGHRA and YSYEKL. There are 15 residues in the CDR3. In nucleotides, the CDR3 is TGCGCCAGCAGCCAAGCAGGGGTGACAGGCTACGAGCAGTACTTC. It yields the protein CASSQAGVTGYEQYF.

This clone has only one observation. The CDR3 loop reads CASSLRQGAREQYF. The CDR3 DNA sequence: TGTGCCAGCAGCCTCCGACAGGGGGCACGCGAGCAGTACTTC. The chain combines TRBV5-6 with TRBJ2-7, with TRBD1 matching over 10 bases. The germline V gene has CDR1 SGHDT and CDR2 YYEEEE. The CDR3 is 14 residues long. J lost 6 bases, V lost 4 bases, and 7 bases had no gene match.

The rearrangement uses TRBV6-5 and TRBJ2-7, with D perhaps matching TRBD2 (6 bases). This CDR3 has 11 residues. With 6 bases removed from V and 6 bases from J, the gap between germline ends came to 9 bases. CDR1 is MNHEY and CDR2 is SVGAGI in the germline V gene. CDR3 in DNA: TGTGCCAGCAGCTGGGGGGTCGAGCAGTACTTC. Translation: CASSWGVEQYF.

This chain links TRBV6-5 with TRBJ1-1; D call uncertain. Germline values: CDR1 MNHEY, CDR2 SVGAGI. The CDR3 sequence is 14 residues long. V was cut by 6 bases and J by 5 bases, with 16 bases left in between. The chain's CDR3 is CASSLTNRGTEAFF. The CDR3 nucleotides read TGTGCCAGCAGCCTCACCAACCGAGGGACTGAAGCTTTCTTT.

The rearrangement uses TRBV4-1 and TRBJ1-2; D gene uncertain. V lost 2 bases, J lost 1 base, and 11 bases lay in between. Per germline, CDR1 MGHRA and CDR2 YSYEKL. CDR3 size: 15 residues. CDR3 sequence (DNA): TGCGCCAGCAGCCAAAGCGAGGCGGGTAACTATGGCTACACCTTC. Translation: CASSQSEAGNYGYTF.

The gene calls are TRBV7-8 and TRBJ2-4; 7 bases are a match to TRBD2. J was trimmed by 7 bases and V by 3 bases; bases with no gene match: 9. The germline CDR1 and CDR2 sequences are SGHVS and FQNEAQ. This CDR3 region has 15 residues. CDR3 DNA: TGTGCCAGCAGCTTCTTACCGGAGGGAGGGAACATTCAGTACTTC. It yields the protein CASSFLPEGGNIQYF.

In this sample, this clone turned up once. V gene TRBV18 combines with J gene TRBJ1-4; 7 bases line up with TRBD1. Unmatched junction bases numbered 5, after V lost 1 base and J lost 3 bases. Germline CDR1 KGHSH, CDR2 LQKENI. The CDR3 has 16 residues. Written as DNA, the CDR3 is TGTGCCAGCTCACCACAGGGGGCGTTGTCTAATGAAAAACTGTTTTTT. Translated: CASSPQGALSNEKLFF.

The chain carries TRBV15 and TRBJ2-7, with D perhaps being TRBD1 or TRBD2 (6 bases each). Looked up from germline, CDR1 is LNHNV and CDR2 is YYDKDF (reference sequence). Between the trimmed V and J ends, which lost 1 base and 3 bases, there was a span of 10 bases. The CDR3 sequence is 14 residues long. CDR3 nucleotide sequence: TGTGCCACCAGCAGAGGGGGGGACAACTACGAGCAGTACTTC. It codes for CATSRGGDNYEQYF.

In DNA form, the CDR3 reads TGCGCCAGCAGCCAAGTCAGCGGAGACTACAAACTTTCCGAGCAGTACTTC. Its protein product is CASSQVSGDYKLSEQYF. The J gene is TRBJ2-7, the V gene TRBV4-1; D is possibly TRBD2 (5 bases). V was shortened by 1 base and J by 6 bases, with 22 bases between the two germline ends. This CDR3 contains 17 residues. Per germline, CDR1 MGHRA and CDR2 YSYEKL.

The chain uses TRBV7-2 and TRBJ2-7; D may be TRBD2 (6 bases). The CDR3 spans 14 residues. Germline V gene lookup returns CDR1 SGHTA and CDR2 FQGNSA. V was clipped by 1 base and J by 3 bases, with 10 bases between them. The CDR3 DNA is TGTGCCAGCAGCTTAGACCTGGGAGGCTACGAGCAGTACTTC. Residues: CASSLDLGGYEQYF.

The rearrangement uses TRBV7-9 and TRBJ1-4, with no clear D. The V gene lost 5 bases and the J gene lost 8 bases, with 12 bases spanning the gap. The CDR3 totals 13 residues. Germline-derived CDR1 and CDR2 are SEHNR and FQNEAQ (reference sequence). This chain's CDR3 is CASSPGRWEKLFF. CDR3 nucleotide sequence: TGTGCCAGCAGCCCGGGCCGTTGGGAAAAACTGTTTTTT.

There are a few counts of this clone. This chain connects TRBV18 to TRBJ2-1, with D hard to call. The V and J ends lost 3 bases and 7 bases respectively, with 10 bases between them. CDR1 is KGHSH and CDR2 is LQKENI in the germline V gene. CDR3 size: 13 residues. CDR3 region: CASSPDMGNEQFF. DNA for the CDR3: TGTGCCAGCTCACCCGATATGGGGAATGAGCAGTTCTTC.

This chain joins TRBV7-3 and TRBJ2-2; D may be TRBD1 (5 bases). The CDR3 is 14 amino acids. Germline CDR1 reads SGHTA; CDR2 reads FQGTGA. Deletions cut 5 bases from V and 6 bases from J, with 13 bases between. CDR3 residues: CASSGDRTPGELFF. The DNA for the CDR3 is TGTGCCAGCAGCGGCGACAGAACACCCGGGGAGCTGTTTTTT.

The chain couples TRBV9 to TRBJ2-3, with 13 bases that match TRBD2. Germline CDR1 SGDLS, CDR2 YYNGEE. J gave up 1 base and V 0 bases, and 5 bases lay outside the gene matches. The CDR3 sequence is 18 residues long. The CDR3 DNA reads TGTGCCAGCAGCGTAGAGGGGACTAGCGGGACTCGCACAGATACGCAGTATTTT. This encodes CASSVEGTSGTRTDTQYF.

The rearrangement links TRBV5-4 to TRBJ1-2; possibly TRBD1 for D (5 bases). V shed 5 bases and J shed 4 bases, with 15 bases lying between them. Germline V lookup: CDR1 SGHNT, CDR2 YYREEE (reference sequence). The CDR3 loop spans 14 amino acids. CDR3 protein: CASSRGSFIYGYTF. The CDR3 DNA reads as TGTGCCAGCAGTCGGGGGTCGTTTATCTATGGCTACACCTTC.

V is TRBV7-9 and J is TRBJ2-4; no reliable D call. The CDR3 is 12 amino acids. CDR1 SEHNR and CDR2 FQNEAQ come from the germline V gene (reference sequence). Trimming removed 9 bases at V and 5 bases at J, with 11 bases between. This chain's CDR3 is CASGRDQNIQYF. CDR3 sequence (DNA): TGTGCCAGTGGAAGGGATCAAAACATTCAGTACTTC.

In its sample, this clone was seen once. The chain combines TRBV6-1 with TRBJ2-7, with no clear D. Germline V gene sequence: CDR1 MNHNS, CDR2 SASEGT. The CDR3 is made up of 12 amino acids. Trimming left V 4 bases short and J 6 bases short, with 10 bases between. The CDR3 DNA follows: TGTGCCAGCAGTGGATTGGCCGCCGAGCAGTACTTC. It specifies CASSGLAAEQYF.

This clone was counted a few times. The CDR3 bases are TGCAGCGTTGAAGAAACCTCCAAGGCCACTGAAGCTTTCTTT. It encodes CSVEETSKATEAFF. V and J are TRBV29-1 and TRBJ1-1; D remains ambiguous. The CDR3 runs 14 residues. CDR1 SQVTM and CDR2 ANQGSEA come from the germline V gene. Trimming took 0 bases from V and 4 from J, leaving 12 bases between them.